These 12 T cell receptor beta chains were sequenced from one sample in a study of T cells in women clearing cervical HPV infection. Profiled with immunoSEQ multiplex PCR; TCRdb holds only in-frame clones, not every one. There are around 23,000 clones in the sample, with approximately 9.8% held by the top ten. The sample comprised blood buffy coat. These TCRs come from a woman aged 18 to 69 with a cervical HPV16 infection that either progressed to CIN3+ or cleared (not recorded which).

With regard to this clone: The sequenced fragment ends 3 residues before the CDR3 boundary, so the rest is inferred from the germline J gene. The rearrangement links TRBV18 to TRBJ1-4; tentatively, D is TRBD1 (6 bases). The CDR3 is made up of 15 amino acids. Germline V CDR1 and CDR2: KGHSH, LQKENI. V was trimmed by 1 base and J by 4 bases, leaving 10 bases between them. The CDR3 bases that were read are TGTGCCAGCTCACCACGGGCAGGGGATAATGAAAAA. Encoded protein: CASSPRAGDNEK. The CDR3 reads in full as CASSPRAGDNEKLFF.

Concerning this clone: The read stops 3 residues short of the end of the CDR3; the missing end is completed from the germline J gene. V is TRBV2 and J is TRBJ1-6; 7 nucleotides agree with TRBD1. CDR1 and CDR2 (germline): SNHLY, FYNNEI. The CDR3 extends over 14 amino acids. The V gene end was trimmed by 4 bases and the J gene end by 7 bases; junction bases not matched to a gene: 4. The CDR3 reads CASSGDRVNSPLHF. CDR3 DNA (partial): TGTGCCAGCAGTGGAGACAGGGTAAATTCACCC. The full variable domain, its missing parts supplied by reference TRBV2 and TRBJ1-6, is EPEVTQTPSHQVTQMGQEVILRCVPISNHLYFYWYRQILGQKVEFLVSFYNNEISEKSEIFDDQFSVERPDGSNFTLKIRSTKLEDSAMYFCASSGDRVNSPLHFGNGTRLTVT.

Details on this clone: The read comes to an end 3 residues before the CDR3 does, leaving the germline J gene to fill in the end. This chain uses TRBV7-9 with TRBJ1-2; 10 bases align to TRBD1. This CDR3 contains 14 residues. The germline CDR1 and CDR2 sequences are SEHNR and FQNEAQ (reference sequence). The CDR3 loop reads CASSIRGTGDDYTF. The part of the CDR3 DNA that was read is TGTGCCAGCAGCATAAGGGGGACAGGGGACGAC.

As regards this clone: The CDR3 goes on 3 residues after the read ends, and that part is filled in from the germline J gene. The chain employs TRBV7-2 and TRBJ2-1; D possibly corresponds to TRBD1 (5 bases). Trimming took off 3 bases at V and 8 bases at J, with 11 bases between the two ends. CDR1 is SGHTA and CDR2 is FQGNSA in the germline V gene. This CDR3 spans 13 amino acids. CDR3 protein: CASSFRQGHEQFF. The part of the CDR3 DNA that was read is TGTGCCAGCAGCTTTCGGCAGGGCCATGAG.

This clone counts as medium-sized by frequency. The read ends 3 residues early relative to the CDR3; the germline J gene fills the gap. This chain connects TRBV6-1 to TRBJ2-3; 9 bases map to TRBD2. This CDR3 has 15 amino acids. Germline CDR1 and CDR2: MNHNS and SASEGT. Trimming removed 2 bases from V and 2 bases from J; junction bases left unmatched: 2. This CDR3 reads CASSELAGSTDTQYF. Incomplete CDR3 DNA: TGTGCCAGCAGTGAACTAGCGGGGTCCACAGATACG.

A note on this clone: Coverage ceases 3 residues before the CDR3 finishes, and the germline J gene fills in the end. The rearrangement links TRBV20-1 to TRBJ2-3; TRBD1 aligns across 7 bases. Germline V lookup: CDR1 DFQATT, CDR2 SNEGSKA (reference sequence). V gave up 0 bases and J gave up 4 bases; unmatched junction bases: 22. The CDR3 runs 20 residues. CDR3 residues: CSARDSGQTTGYPLPDTQYF. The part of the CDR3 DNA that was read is TGCAGTGCTAGAGATTCGGGACAGACTACTGGATATCCCCTCCCAGATACG.

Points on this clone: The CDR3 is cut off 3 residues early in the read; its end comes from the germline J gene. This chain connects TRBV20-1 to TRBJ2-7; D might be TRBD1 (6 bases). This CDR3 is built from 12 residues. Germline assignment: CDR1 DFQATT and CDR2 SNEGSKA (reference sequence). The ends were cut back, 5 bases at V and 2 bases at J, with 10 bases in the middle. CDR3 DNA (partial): TGCAGTGCTCCCGGACAGCCCTACGAG. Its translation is CSAPGQPYE. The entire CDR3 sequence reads CSAPGQPYEQYF.

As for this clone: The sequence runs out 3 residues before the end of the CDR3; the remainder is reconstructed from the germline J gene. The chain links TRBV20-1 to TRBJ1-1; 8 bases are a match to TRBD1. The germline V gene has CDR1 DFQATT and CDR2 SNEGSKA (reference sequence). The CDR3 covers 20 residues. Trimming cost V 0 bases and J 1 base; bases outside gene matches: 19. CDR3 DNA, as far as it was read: TGCAGTGCTAGAGATCTTGTAGGTAGGGGCCAGGGGGCGCAGAACACTGAA. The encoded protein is CSARDLVGRGQGAQNTE. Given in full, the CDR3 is CSARDLVGRGQGAQNTEAFF.

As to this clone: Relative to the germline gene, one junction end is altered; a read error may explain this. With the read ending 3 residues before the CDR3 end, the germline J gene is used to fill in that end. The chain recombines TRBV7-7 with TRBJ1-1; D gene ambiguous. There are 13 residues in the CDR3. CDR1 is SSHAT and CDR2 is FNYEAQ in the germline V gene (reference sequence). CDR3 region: CASSLGSDTEAFF. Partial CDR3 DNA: TGTGCTAGCAGCTTAGGTTCCGACACTGAA.

The DNA read from the CDR3 is TGTGCCAGCAGCCAGAGGGCTAGCGGCACAGATACG. It codes for CASSQRASGTDT. Given in full, the CDR3 is CASSQRASGTDTQYF. The rearrangement uses TRBV11-1 and TRBJ2-3, with D possibly matching TRBD2 (6 bases). From the germline J gene comes the end of the CDR3, since the read stops 3 residues before it. Germline CDR1 is SGHAT and CDR2 is FQDESV (reference sequence). CDR3 length equals 15 residues. V was cut by 5 bases and J by 1 base, with 13 bases left in between.

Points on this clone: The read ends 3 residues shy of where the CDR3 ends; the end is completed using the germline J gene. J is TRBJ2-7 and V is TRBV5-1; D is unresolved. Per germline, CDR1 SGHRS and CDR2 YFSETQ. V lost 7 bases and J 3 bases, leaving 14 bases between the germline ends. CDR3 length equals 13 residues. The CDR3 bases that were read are TGCGCCAGCCGCACCGACTCCAACTACGAG. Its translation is CASRTDSNYE. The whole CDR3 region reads CASRTDSNYEQYF.

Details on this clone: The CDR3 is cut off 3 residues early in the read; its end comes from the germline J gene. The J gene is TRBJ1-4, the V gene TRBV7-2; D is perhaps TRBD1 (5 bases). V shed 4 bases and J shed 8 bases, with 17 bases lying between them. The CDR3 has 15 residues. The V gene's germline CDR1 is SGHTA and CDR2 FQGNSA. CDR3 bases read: TGTGCCAGCAGCTCAGGACAAATAGGGATAGAAAAA. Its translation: CASSSGQIGIEK. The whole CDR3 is CASSSGQIGIEKLFF. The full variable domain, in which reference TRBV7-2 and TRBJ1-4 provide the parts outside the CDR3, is GAGVSQSPSNKVTEKGKDVELRCDPISGHTALYWYRQSLGQGLEFLIYFQGNSAPDKSGLPSDRFSAERTGGSVSTLTIQRTQQEDSAVYLCASSSGQIGIEKLFFGSGTQLSVL.